This T cell receptor (beta chain) is drawn from a study of CD8 T cells in ankylosing spondylitis. The germline CDR1 and CDR2 sequences are ENHRY and SYGVKD. Unmatched junction bases numbered 11, after V lost 0 bases and J lost 5 bases. The CDR3 is made up of 17 amino acids. In TCRdb, the 5' RACE reads were re-called with MiXCR into one record per CDR3 protein. Counted here are about 250,000 distinct CDR3 sequences, 30% to 40% occurring once; the ten biggest clones make up around 4.5%. The sequencing sample was made of blood, either unsorted or a sorted T cell fraction (not recorded which). The V call is TRBV10-3, the J call TRBJ2-7, with 9 bases that match TRBD1. This receptor was obtained from a male donor with ankylosing spondylitis or in good health (not recorded which). DNA of the CDR3: TGTGCCATCAGTGAGTCTGGGGGGGACAGGGCTTCCCACGAGCAGTACTTC. Translated: CAISESGGDRASHEQYF.